Each of the 32 T cell receptor beta chains below was sequenced from the same sample in a study of blood T cell repertoires in COVID-19. Clones were sequenced by immunoSEQ multiplex PCR, and TCRdb holds only the in-frame ones, with some missing. The data show 250,000 to 350,000 clones, approximately 90% seen once. Material: peripheral blood. The receptors originated from a woman aged 25 to 39 with active or convalescent COVID-19.

This chain uses TRBV2 with TRBJ2-5; tentative D call: TRBD1 (6 bases). V lost 5 bases and J 5 bases, leaving 12 bases between the germline ends. The germline CDR1 and CDR2 sequences are SNHLY and FYNNEI. This CDR3 has 13 amino acids. The CDR3 loop is CASSTTGWETQYF. DNA for the CDR3: TGTGCCAGCAGTACTACAGGGTGGGAGACCCAGTACTTC.

Points on this clone: Distinct nucleotide sequences in the sample also encode this CDR3. This chain joins TRBV24-1 and TRBJ2-7, with 10 positions matching TRBD1. The CDR3 runs 15 residues. Germline assignment: CDR1 KGHDR and CDR2 SFDVKD. V was clipped by 2 bases and J by 4 bases; unmatched bases: 4. The CDR3 nucleotides are TGTGCCACCAGTGATTCCGGGACAGGGGCGTACGAGCAGTACTTC. Its translation is CATSDSGTGAYEQYF.

The V gene is TRBV11-3, the J gene TRBJ1-1; 7 positions agree with TRBD1. The CDR3 runs to 15 residues. The V gene end was trimmed by 4 bases and the J gene end by 6 bases; junction bases not matched to a gene: 11. Germline V lookup: CDR1 SGHNT, CDR2 YENEEA. Written as DNA, the CDR3 is TGTGCCAGCAGCTCCCTACCGGGACAGCAGGCTGAAGCTTTCTTT. It specifies CASSSLPGQQAEAFF.

The rearrangement joins TRBV2 to TRBJ1-2, with 9 bases that match TRBD1. CDR1 and CDR2 from the germline V gene are SNHLY and FYNNEI. Trimming at V came to 3 bases and at J to 7 bases, leaving 6 bases not matched to a gene. This CDR3 has 14 residues. The DNA of the CDR3 is TGTGCCAGCAGTGAGGGGGGACAGGGACTTGGCTACACCTTC. This codes for CASSEGGQGLGYTF.

This chain joins TRBV4-2 and TRBJ1-2; a weak D match, TRBD1 (6 bases). The ends were cut back, 4 bases at V and 3 bases at J, with 18 bases in the middle. Germline V gene sequence: CDR1 LGHNA, CDR2 YNFKEQ. The CDR3 has 16 residues. In DNA form, the CDR3 reads TGTGCCAGCAGCCGAGGCTCGGGGGGGGCGGACTATGGCTACACCTTC. It codes for CASSRGSGGADYGYTF.

The rearrangement uses TRBV2 and TRBJ1-2, with TRBD1 matching over 12 bases. The CDR3 length is 15 residues. Trimming took 6 bases from V and 6 from J; bases not matched to a gene: 8. From germline, CDR1 is SNHLY and CDR2 FYNNEI. The CDR3, as DNA: TGTGCCAGCAGGCCGCGGGACAGGGGGCCTAATGGCTACACCTTC. Protein sequence: CASRPRDRGPNGYTF.

In its sample, this clone was seen once. CDR3 nucleotides: TGTGCCAGCAGAGCGGGACAGGGTGGCGAGCAGTACTTC. It codes for CASRAGQGGEQYF. The rearrangement links TRBV5-5 to TRBJ2-7; the match to TRBD1 covers 9 bases. CDR1 is SGHKS, CDR2 YYEKEE, per germline (reference sequence). Trimming removed 5 bases from V and 6 bases from J; junction bases left unmatched: 6. The CDR3 consists of 13 residues.

The chain links TRBV19 to TRBJ1-5; 10 bases fit TRBD1. CDR3 length: 17 amino acids. With 4 bases clipped from V and 3 bases from J, the junction kept 9 bases outside the gene matches. Per germline, CDR1 LNHDA and CDR2 SQIVND (reference sequence). CDR3 in amino acids: CASSTGPGQGNNQPQHF. The CDR3 nucleotides are TGTGCCAGTAGTACTGGCCCGGGACAGGGGAACAATCAGCCCCAGCATTTT.

This chain links TRBV19 with TRBJ2-1; maybe TRBD2 (6 bases). The CDR3 sequence is 15 residues long. From germline, CDR1 is LNHDA and CDR2 SQIVND (reference sequence). V was clipped by 4 bases and J by 7 bases, with 17 bases between them. CDR3 bases: TGTGCCAGTAGTACCGTTGGGGGGTTAGTGAATGAGCAGTTCTTC. Its protein is CASSTVGGLVNEQFF. The whole variable domain, remainder taken from reference TRBV19 and TRBJ2-1, is DGGITQSPKYLFRKEGQNVTLSCEQNLNHDAMYWYRQDPGQGLRLIYYSQIVNDFQKGDIAEGYSVSREKKESFPLTVTSAQKNPTAFYLCASSTVGGLVNEQFFGPGTRLTVL.

The rearrangement uses TRBV5-1 and TRBJ2-3, with TRBD2 matching over 7 bases. Germline values: CDR1 SGHRS, CDR2 YFSETQ. The CDR3 runs to 14 residues. V shed 0 bases and J 6 bases; nucleotides not matched to a gene: 4. In DNA form, the CDR3 reads TGCGCCAGCAGCTTGGGGACTAGAGGGGATACGCAGTATTTT. Residues: CASSLGTRGDTQYF.

This clone was detected only once. The chain carries TRBV2 and TRBJ1-3, with 7 bases fitting TRBD1. The CDR3 has 15 residues. V shed 4 bases, J shed 4 bases, and the junction held 7 bases outside the gene matches. Germline V gene lookup returns CDR1 SNHLY and CDR2 FYNNEI. CDR3 nucleotides: TGTGCCAGCAGTGTCTCACAGGGGAGGGGAAACACCATATATTTT. Translated, it gives CASSVSQGRGNTIYF.

The gene calls are TRBV30 and TRBJ2-7, with a weak D call TRBD1 (8 bases). V was pared by 4 bases and J by 9 bases, with 16 bases between. Per the germline V gene, CDR1 is GTSNPN and CDR2 is SVGIG (reference sequence). The CDR3 runs to 12 residues. CDR3 sequence: CAWIPDREGQYF. The CDR3, as DNA: TGTGCCTGGATCCCGGACAGGGAGGGGCAGTACTTC.

This chain connects TRBV5-1 to TRBJ1-2; 8 bases map to TRBD1. J gave up 6 bases and V 0 bases, and 4 bases lay outside the gene matches. The germline V gene has CDR1 SGHRS and CDR2 YFSETQ. This CDR3 spans 14 amino acids. CDR3 bases: TGCGCCAGCAGCTTGGGACAGGGGATACATGGCTACACCTTC. It codes for CASSLGQGIHGYTF.

The chain couples TRBV5-6 to TRBJ2-7; D might be TRBD1 (6 bases). Per the germline V gene, CDR1 is SGHDT and CDR2 is YYEEEE. This CDR3 is built from 15 residues. V was pared by 1 base and J by 2 bases, with 13 bases between. CDR3 sequence (DNA): TGTGCCAGCAGCTTGACAGGGAAGGGGGCCTACGAGCAGTACTTC. Protein sequence: CASSLTGKGAYEQYF.

The chain recombines TRBV27 with TRBJ2-7; D is uncertain. Trimming shortened V by 6 bases and J by 4 bases, and 16 bases separated the two germline ends. Germline V gives CDR1 MNHEY, CDR2 SMNVEV (reference sequence). The CDR3 loop spans 14 amino acids. The CDR3, as DNA: TGTGCCAGCAGCCCTACTTGGGCAAGGTACGAGCAGTACTTC. Protein sequence: CASSPTWARYEQYF.

The rearrangement links TRBV10-3 to TRBJ2-7; D remains ambiguous. CDR1 and CDR2 from the germline V gene are ENHRY and SYGVKD. V lost 4 bases to trimming and J lost 0 bases, with 4 bases between them. This CDR3 has 12 amino acids. CDR3 nucleotides: TGTGCCATCAGTGGGAGCTCCTACGAGCAGTACTTC. Translating gives CAISGSSYEQYF.

The sample holds one count of this clone. The J gene is TRBJ2-5, the V gene TRBV11-3; 8 bases agree with TRBD2. The CDR3 has 14 residues. From germline, CDR1 is SGHNT and CDR2 YENEEA. The V and J ends lost 5 bases and 4 bases, in that order; junction bases with no gene match: 6. The CDR3 nucleotides read TGTGCCAGCAGCCCCGGGGGGGGCCGAGAGACCCAGTACTTC. Its protein product is CASSPGGGRETQYF.

This sequence joins TRBV29-1 and TRBJ1-4, with 8 nucleotides matching TRBD1. There are 14 residues in the CDR3. From germline, CDR1 is SQVTM and CDR2 ANQGSEA. With V trimmed by 7 bases and J by 6 bases, 10 bases remained unmatched. The CDR3 protein is CSARDRRWDEKLFF. For the CDR3, the DNA is TGCAGCGCCCGGGACAGGCGATGGGATGAAAAACTGTTTTTT.

This clone was picked up one time. The rearrangement joins TRBV6-5 to TRBJ1-2, with D maybe TRBD1 (5 bases). The V and J ends lost 0 bases and 8 bases respectively, with 13 bases between them. Germline CDR1 MNHEY, CDR2 SVGAGI. The length of the CDR3 is 14 residues. The CDR3 DNA sequence: TGTGCCAGCAGTTACTCTATCAGGGCTGGGGGCTACACCTTC. Translated, it gives CASSYSIRAGGYTF.

The rearrangement links TRBV6-5 to TRBJ2-7; 8 bases fit TRBD2. The germline CDR1 and CDR2 sequences are MNHEY and SVGAGI. There are 15 residues in the CDR3. V lost 5 bases and J lost 3; bases outside the gene matches: 9. In nucleotides, the CDR3 is TGTGCCAGCAGTCTTACGGGGGGGGTAATCTACGAGCAGTACTTC. Amino acid sequence: CASSLTGGVIYEQYF.

The chain carries TRBV29-1 and TRBJ2-6, with 10 bases fitting TRBD1. CDR3 length: 19 residues. V dropped 0 bases and J dropped 1; count of bases not matched to a gene: 9. Germline V CDR1 and CDR2: SQVTM, ANQGSEA. In DNA, the CDR3 is TGCAGCGTTGAAGATGGCCTTCGGGACAGGGGATCTGGGGCCAACGTCCTGACTTTC. This translates into CSVEDGLRDRGSGANVLTF.

The V call is TRBV18, the J call TRBJ2-3; 9 bases map to TRBD2. The germline V gene has CDR1 KGHSH and CDR2 LQKENI. This CDR3 spans 15 amino acids. The trim removed 5 bases at V and 0 bases at J, leaving 3 bases unmatched. The CDR3 nucleotides read TGTGCCAGCTCAATTAGCGGGGGTAGCACAGATACGCAGTATTTT. This sequence encodes CASSISGGSTDTQYF.

The chain employs TRBV9 and TRBJ2-1, with D hard to call. The V and J ends lost 3 bases and 0 bases respectively, with 16 bases between them. The CDR3 loop spans 17 amino acids. From germline, CDR1 is SGDLS and CDR2 YYNGEE. CDR3 loop: CASSADISLSSYNEQFF. Here the CDR3 DNA reads TGTGCCAGCAGCGCTGATATTTCCCTGAGCTCCTACAATGAGCAGTTCTTC.

The CDR3 DNA is TGCGCCACCAAGTCAGCGGGGGCCCTCACAGATACGCAGTATTTT. Amino acids: CATKSAGALTDTQYF. The chain links TRBV5-1 to TRBJ2-3; the match to TRBD2 covers 8 bases. With V trimmed by 9 bases and J by 2 bases, 11 bases remained unmatched. Germline V gene lookup returns CDR1 SGHRS and CDR2 YFSETQ. There are 15 residues in the CDR3. The full variable domain, in which reference TRBV5-1 and TRBJ2-3 provide the parts outside the CDR3, is KAGVTQTPRYLIKTRGQQVTLSCSPISGHRSVSWYQQTPGQGLQFLFEYFSETQRNKGNFPGRFSGRQFSNSRSEMNVSTLELGDSALYLCATKSAGALTDTQYFGPGTRLTVL.

The chain joins TRBV7-2 to TRBJ2-5; 8 bases are a match to TRBD2. This CDR3 has 15 amino acids. After removal of 1 base from V and 6 bases from J, the junction contained 7 bases not matched to a gene. CDR1 is SGHTA and CDR2 is FQGNSA in the germline V gene. CDR3 DNA sequence: TGTGCCAGCAGCTTAGATCCGGGGGGGCCGAAGACCCAGTACTTC. Translating gives CASSLDPGGPKTQYF.

The chain couples TRBV28 to TRBJ1-2; 7 bases map to TRBD1. Germline CDR1 reads MDHEN; CDR2 reads SYDVKM. CDR3 size: 12 residues. The trim removed 11 bases at V and 3 bases at J, leaving 6 bases unmatched. For the CDR3, the DNA is TGTGCCGCGGGTGGGACAGACTATGGCTACACCTTC. As protein: CAAGGTDYGYTF.

The genes are TRBV6-5 and TRBJ1-1; no reliable D call. V lost 6 bases and J 8 bases, leaving 13 bases between the germline ends. Germline CDR1 is MNHEY and CDR2 is SVGAGI. The CDR3 loop spans 12 amino acids. The CDR3 DNA reads as TGTGCCAGCAGAGGAGGACCTGGCGAAGCTTTCTTT. Protein: CASRGGPGEAFF.

CDR3 nucleotide sequence: TGCGCCAGCAGCCAAGATATGACAGGGGTTGAGCAGTACTTC. Translated: CASSQDMTGVEQYF. V is TRBV4-3 and J is TRBJ2-7; TRBD1 agrees at 8 bases. Looked up from germline, CDR1 is LGHNA and CDR2 is YSLEER. The CDR3 sequence is 14 residues long. Trimming cost V 0 bases and J 7 bases; bases outside gene matches: 5.

V and J are TRBV2 and TRBJ2-7, with 8 bases lining up with TRBD1. The CDR3 extends over 15 amino acids. J lost 4 bases, V lost 0 bases, and 5 bases had no gene match. Germline CDR1 is SNHLY and CDR2 is FYNNEI. CDR3 sequence reads: CASSEAGRGPYEQYF. DNA of the CDR3: TGTGCCAGCAGTGAAGCGGGCAGGGGGCCGTACGAGCAGTACTTC. Combining the CDR3 with reference TRBV2 and TRBJ2-7 gives the whole variable domain EPEVTQTPSHQVTQMGQEVILRCVPISNHLYFYWYRQILGQKVEFLVSFYNNEISEKSEIFDDQFSVERPDGSNFTLKIRSTKLEDSAMYFCASSEAGRGPYEQYFGPGTRLTVT.

Details on this clone: One end of the junction is discordant with germline, which a read error may explain. The chain employs TRBV5-4 and TRBJ2-5; D is possibly TRBD2 (5 bases). CDR1 SGHNT and CDR2 YYREEE come from the germline V gene (reference sequence). The CDR3 covers 15 residues. The CDR3 bases are TGTGCCAGCAGCTTGGGGTCGCGGGCCCAAGGGACCCAGTACTTC. Protein: CASSLGSRAQGTQYF. Drawing the rest from reference TRBV5-4 and TRBJ2-5, the complete variable domain is ETGVTQSPTHLIKTRGQQVTLRCSSQSGHNTVSWYQQALGQGPQFIFQYYREEENGRGNFPPRFSGLQFPNYSSELNVNALELDDSALYLCASSLGSRAQGTQYFGPGTRLLVL.

The V and J genes are TRBV18 and TRBJ2-1; TRBD1 matches 9 bases. The CDR3 runs 14 residues. V lost 5 bases, J lost 7 bases, and 6 bases stayed unmatched. Germline V gives CDR1 KGHSH, CDR2 LQKENI. The CDR3, as DNA: TGTGCCAGCTCAACGGGACAGGGCTGGAATGAGCAGTTCTTC. Encoded protein: CASSTGQGWNEQFF.

The V and J genes are TRBV5-1 and TRBJ1-2, with 7 bases lining up with TRBD1. This CDR3 is built from 14 residues. With 0 bases clipped from V and 4 bases from J, the junction kept 3 bases outside the gene matches. Germline V gives CDR1 SGHRS, CDR2 YFSETQ. CDR3 residues: CASSLEGTAYGYTF. The CDR3 coding sequence is TGCGCCAGCAGCTTGGAGGGGACAGCCTATGGCTACACCTTC. Filled out from reference TRBV5-1 and TRBJ1-2, the complete variable domain reads KAGVTQTPRYLIKTRGQQVTLSCSPISGHRSVSWYQQTPGQGLQFLFEYFSETQRNKGNFPGRFSGRQFSNSRSEMNVSTLELGDSALYLCASSLEGTAYGYTFGSGTRLTVV.